This T cell receptor (beta chain) derives from a study of blood T cell repertoires in COVID-19. In the study's own analysis: Amplification of reference gene primers provided the estimated nucleated cell counts. Here immunoSEQ multiplex PCR was the method, and the copy in TCRdb shows in-frame clones only, minus some. V and J calls and clone size are as listed in that table; D and trimming were resolved from the DNA. Among about 140,000 clones, 88% were seen once, and the ten largest hold roughly 1.9%. Germline loops: CDR1 SEHNR, CDR2 FQNEAQ (reference sequence). This CDR3 contains 14 residues. V lost 6 bases to trimming and J lost 0 bases, with 11 bases between them.

The receptor comes from a man between 65 and 85 years old with acute or convalescent COVID-19. The chain links TRBV7-9 to TRBJ1-1; a weak D match, TRBD1 (6 bases). What was sequenced was peripheral blood. CDR3 loop: CASRRTAVNTEAFF. CDR3 nucleotides: TGTGCCAGCAGACGGACAGCTGTGAACACTGAAGCTTTCTTT.